The entry that follows covers one TCR beta chain sequence. Antigen unknown. The record originates from a study of siplizumab effects on memory and regulatory T cells. Sequencing used immunoSEQ multiplex PCR; TCRdb keeps in-frame clones, though not all of them. The sample has roughly 97,000 clones, nearly 95% seen once; the top ten hold 0.6% to 0.7%. Study outcomes and limitations: The study found that mappable alloreactive CD4+ clones averaged around 69% Treg-derived with siplizumab and under 35% in controls. In siplizumab cultures, the suppressive function of proliferating Tregs remained unconfirmed.

The CDR3 sequence is 16 residues long. After removal of 4 bases from V and 10 bases from J, the junction contained 8 bases not matched to a gene. CDR1 is SGHRS and CDR2 is YFSETQ in the germline V gene. This chain uses TRBV5-1 with TRBJ2-1; 16 bases agree with TRBD2. The specimen was Tregs sorted from blood. This TCR was recovered from a human donor in good health. The CDR3: CASSGGTSGRAREQFF. The CDR3 region has the DNA TGCGCCAGCAGCGGGGGGACTAGCGGGAGGGCGAGGGAGCAGTTCTTC.